The sequence of this T cell receptor (beta chain) was determined in a study of T cell responses to AZD1222 COVID-19 vaccine. Generated by immunoSEQ multiplex PCR, the TCRdb table keeps only in-frame clones and is missing some. The repertoire holds approximately 45,000 clones, with around 89% as singletons. The CDR3 runs to 14 residues. Germline values: CDR1 MNHEY, CDR2 SMNVEV (reference sequence). Trimming took off 2 bases at V and 5 bases at J, with 12 bases between the two ends. Study results and limitations: The sample set comprised mostly white British donors with more females, and clonal diversity was possibly underestimated. The study reported that nearly half of spike-specific TCRs target unmutated variant regions.

About this clone itself: Its antigen remains unknown.

This chain uses TRBV27 with TRBJ1-1; tentatively, D is TRBD1 (5 bases). The input for sequencing was peripheral blood, taken 28 days after the second AZD1222 dose. The clonotype originates from an adult who received the AZD1222 COVID-19 vaccine. The DNA of the CDR3 is TGTGCCAGCAGTTTAATGGCAGGGCAGACTGAAGCTTTCTTT. This codes for CASSLMAGQTEAFF.